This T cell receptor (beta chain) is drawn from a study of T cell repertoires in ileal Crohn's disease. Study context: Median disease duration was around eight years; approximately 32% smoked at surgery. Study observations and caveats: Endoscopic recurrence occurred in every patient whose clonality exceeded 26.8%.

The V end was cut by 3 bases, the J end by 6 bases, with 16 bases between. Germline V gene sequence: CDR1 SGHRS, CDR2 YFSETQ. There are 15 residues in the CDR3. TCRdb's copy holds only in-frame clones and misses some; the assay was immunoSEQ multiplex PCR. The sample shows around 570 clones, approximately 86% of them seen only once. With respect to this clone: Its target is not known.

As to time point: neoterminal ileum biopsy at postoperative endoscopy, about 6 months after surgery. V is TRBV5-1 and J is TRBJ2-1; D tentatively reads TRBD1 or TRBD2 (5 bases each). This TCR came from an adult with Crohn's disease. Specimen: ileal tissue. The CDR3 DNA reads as TGCGCCAGCAGCTCTCCCGACGGGGCTCGCAATGAGCAGTTCTTC. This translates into CASSSPDGARNEQFF.